These 11 T cell receptor beta chains were all obtained from the same sample, sequenced in a study of blood T cells in healthy people across ages. The second PCR ran about 7 to 12 cycles with a sample-barcoded 5' primer and J-beta primers. TCRdb re-analysed the 5' RACE reads in MiXCR, keeping a single row per CDR3 protein. The top ten clones hold around 2.1% of a sample with over 1,500,000 distinct CDR3 sequences, roughly 52% of them seen once. What was sequenced was blood. Receptors were obtained from a woman between 40 and 50 years old in good health.

The V and J genes are TRBV4-2 and TRBJ2-3, with D perhaps TRBD1 (6 bases). The germline gives CDR1 LGHNA, CDR2 YNFKEQ. V lost 5 bases to trimming and J lost 3 bases, with 9 bases between them. The CDR3 totals 13 residues. CDR3 coding DNA: TGTGCCAGCAGCTATGGACAGACAGATACGCAGTATTTT. Protein product: CASSYGQTDTQYF.

This clonotype was counted a single time. This chain links TRBV4-3 with TRBJ2-3; 9 bases fit TRBD2. CDR3 length: 15 residues. CDR1 and CDR2 from the germline V gene are LGHNA and YSLEER. J gave up 4 bases and V 3 bases, and 5 bases lay outside the gene matches. This chain's CDR3 is CASSQRGGGSDTQYF. The DNA for the CDR3 is TGCGCCAGCAGCCAGCGGGGGGGCGGCTCAGATACGCAGTATTTT.

This CDR3 is CASSLDTKTQYF. The CDR3, as DNA: TGTGCCAGCAGCTTAGACACCAAGACCCAGTACTTC. The V call is TRBV7-9, the J call TRBJ2-5; D is uncertain. This CDR3 contains 12 residues. The germline V gene has CDR1 SEHNR and CDR2 FQNEAQ (reference sequence). V lost 1 base and J lost 6, with 6 bases in between.

This clonotype showed up just once. The chain has TRBV5-1 and TRBJ1-1; unclear D gene. Per germline, CDR1 SGHRS and CDR2 YFSETQ. The length of the CDR3 is 15 residues. Trimming took 0 bases from V and 0 from J, leaving 9 bases between them. CDR3 loop: CASSLGAPMNTEAFF. The CDR3 DNA is TGCGCCAGCAGCTTGGGGGCACCCATGAACACTGAAGCTTTCTTT.

The V and J genes are TRBV28 and TRBJ2-7; TRBD1 matches at 7 bases. The CDR3 is 15 amino acids. Trimming cost V 3 bases and J 0 bases; bases outside gene matches: 5. Germline CDR1 and CDR2: MDHEN and SYDVKM. In nucleotides, the CDR3 is TGTGCCAGCAGTTTTAGGGACAGATACTCCTACGAGCAGTACTTC. Protein: CASSFRDRYSYEQYF. Combining the CDR3 with reference TRBV28 and TRBJ2-7 gives the whole variable domain DVKVTQSSRYLVKRTGEKVFLECVQDMDHENMFWYRQDPGLGLRLIYFSYDVKMKEKGDIPEGYSVSREKKERFSLILESASTNQTSMYLCASSFRDRYSYEQYFGPGTRLTVT.

The gene calls are TRBV6-1 and TRBJ2-7; D is perhaps TRBD2 (5 bases). The J call is uncertain, as TRBJ2-4 better fits the DNA end. CDR3 length: 13 residues. Germline V gene data show CDR1 as MNHNS and CDR2 as SASEGT. The chain's CDR3 is CASSAGERGIQYF. The CDR3 DNA is TGTGCCAGCAGTGCCGGGGAACGAGGCATTCAGTACTTC.

The sample holds many counts of this clonotype. This chain joins TRBV4-2 and TRBJ2-7; tentatively, D is TRBD1 (7 bases). This CDR3 comprises 15 residues. Trimming took off 0 bases at V and 4 bases at J, with 13 bases between the two ends. CDR1 and CDR2 (germline): LGHNA, YNFKEQ. For the CDR3, the DNA is TGTGCCAGCAGCCAAGATCTACAGGGGAGGTACGAGCAGTACTTC. Its translation is CASSQDLQGRYEQYF.

In its sample, this clonotype was seen a few times. The gene calls are TRBV10-3 and TRBJ1-2; perhaps TRBD1 as D (5 bases). The V end was cut by 2 bases, the J end by 4 bases, with 11 bases between. This CDR3 region has 14 residues. Germline V gene data show CDR1 as ENHRY and CDR2 as SYGVKD. The CDR3 spells CAISERGRGYGYTF. The CDR3 nucleotides read TGTGCCATCAGTGAGCGGGGACGCGGCTATGGCTACACCTTC.

There are a few counts of this clonotype. V is TRBV15 and J is TRBJ2-3; no firm D call. The CDR3 extends over 16 amino acids. Trimming stripped 4 bases from V and 5 bases from J, with 19 bases between. Germline V gives CDR1 LNHNV, CDR2 YYDKDF (reference sequence). CDR3 nucleotides: TGTGCCACCAGCATTGGACGGGTCGCGGTTTTAGATACGCAGTATTTT. Protein: CATSIGRVAVLDTQYF.

The chain employs TRBV5-1 and TRBJ2-7, with 9 nucleotides matching TRBD2. CDR3 length equals 15 residues. CDR1 is SGHRS, CDR2 YFSETQ, per germline. The V and J ends lost 4 bases and 3 bases, in that order; junction bases with no gene match: 8. CDR3 region: CASSAGSGGNYEQYF. The DNA for the CDR3 is TGCGCCAGCAGCGCGGGTAGCGGGGGAAACTACGAGCAGTACTTC. The full variable domain, completed using reference TRBV5-1 and TRBJ2-7, is KAGVTQTPRYLIKTRGQQVTLSCSPISGHRSVSWYQQTPGQGLQFLFEYFSETQRNKGNFPGRFSGRQFSNSRSEMNVSTLELGDSALYLCASSAGSGGNYEQYFGPGTRLTVT.

This clonotype has just a few counts. V and J are TRBV12-3 or TRBV12-4 and TRBJ2-7; TRBD2 might be the D (6 bases). This CDR3 has 15 residues. V shed 2 bases and J shed 6 bases, with 17 bases lying between them. The CDR3: CASSLLRGMGGEQYF. In DNA form, the CDR3 reads TGTGCCAGCAGTTTATTGAGGGGAATGGGGGGCGAGCAGTACTTC.